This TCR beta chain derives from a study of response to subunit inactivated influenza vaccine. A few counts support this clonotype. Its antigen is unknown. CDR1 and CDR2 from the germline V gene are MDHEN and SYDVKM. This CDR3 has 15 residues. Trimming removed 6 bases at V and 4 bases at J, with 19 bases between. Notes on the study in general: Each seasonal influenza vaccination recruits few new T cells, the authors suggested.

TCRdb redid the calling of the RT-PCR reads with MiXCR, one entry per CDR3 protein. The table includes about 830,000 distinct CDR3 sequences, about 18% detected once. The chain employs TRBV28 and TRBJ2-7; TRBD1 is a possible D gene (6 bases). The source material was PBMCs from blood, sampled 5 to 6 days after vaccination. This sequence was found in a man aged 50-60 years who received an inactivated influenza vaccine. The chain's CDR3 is CASRHRDPNLYEQYF. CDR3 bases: TGTGCCAGCAGGCACAGGGACCCCAATCTTTACGAGCAGTACTTC.